The clone carrying this TCR beta chain showed up just a few times. Its antigen is still unknown. The CDR3 spans 15 residues. V lost 3 bases and J 4 bases, leaving 18 bases between the germline ends. Germline CDR1 and CDR2: SQVTM and ANQGSEA. These data come from a study of T-cell reconstitution after alpha-beta-depleted transplantation in children. Points from the study as a whole: Several hundred graft clones that had expanded were reportedly the source of alpha-beta T cells about two months after transplant.

This sample's TCRbeta library carried unique molecular identifier barcodes. A single record per CDR3 protein comes from TCRdb applying MiXCR to the PCR reads. In the table there are 500,000 to 650,000 distinct CDR3 sequences, approximately 10% of which are singletons. The chain uses TRBV29-1 and TRBJ2-5; D might be TRBD1 (6 bases). The sequence was collected from a female patient under 10 years old who had a stem cell transplant for aplastic anemia, so the T cells may come from the graft donor. This material consisted of PBMCs, mostly from graft donor cells, taken 180 days after TCRalphabeta/CD19-depleted stem cell transplant. The CDR3 is CSVDPWWGPGETQYF. As DNA, the CDR3 is TGCAGCGTTGATCCTTGGTGGGGGCCAGGAGAGACCCAGTACTTC. Based on the CDR3 plus reference TRBV29-1 and TRBJ2-5, the full variable domain is SAVISQKPSRDICQRGTSLTIQCQVDSQVTMMFWYRQQPGQSLTLIATANQGSEATYESGFVIDKFPISRPNLTFSTLTVSNMSPEDSSIYLCSVDPWWGPGETQYFGPGTRLLVL.